This TCR beta chain was observed in a study of PD-1 blockade in classical Hodgkin lymphoma. General study points: Nivolumab initiation under 1 year post-ASCT meant exclusion. By C4D1, diversity of CD4+ TCRs had risen significantly, whereas that of CD8+ TCRs had not.

Regarding this clone: Its target is not known.

The method was immunoSEQ multiplex PCR; TCRdb's version includes in-frame clones alone and lacks a portion of them. The sample lists approximately 19,000 clones; about 88% were seen once. Germline values: CDR1 MNHEY, CDR2 SMNVEV (reference sequence). The CDR3 covers 17 residues. V was shortened by 7 bases and J by 5 bases, with 24 bases between the two germline ends. Time point of the sample: cycle 4 day 1 (C4D1), after more than five weeks of nivolumab. Every one of the patients relapsed after autologous stem cell transplantation (brentuximab vedotin exposure was variable). Magnetic negative selection of thawed PBMCs yielded the CD8+ T cells.

Sample: CD8+ T cells from blood, taken before the fourth cycle of nivolumab. The sequence came from a human donor with classical Hodgkin lymphoma. The rearrangement uses TRBV27 and TRBJ2-1; a possible D gene is TRBD1 (5 bases). For the CDR3, the DNA is TGTGCCAGCACCATAACCCAGCAGGGTTTCGCCCACAATGAGCAGTTCTTC. As protein: CASTITQQGFAHNEQFF.